The clone carrying this T cell receptor beta chain was seen a handful of times. Germline CDR1 reads SGHTA; CDR2 reads FQGNSA. CDR3 size: 16 residues. V was clipped by 6 bases and J by 3 bases; unmatched bases: 6. Isolated PBMCs totaled at least 7 million in each sample. Sample-barcoded 5' priming and a J-beta primer mix drove a second PCR of about 7 to 11 cycles. TCRdb ran MiXCR on the 5' RACE reads and lists one entry per CDR3 protein. The sample contains over a million distinct CDR3 sequences, around 45% of which appear only once. This sample is part of a study of blood T cells in healthy people across ages.

The sample taken for sequencing was blood. The sequence came from a woman aged 60-75 years in good health. The chain links TRBV7-2 to TRBJ2-1; 12 bases map to TRBD2. CDR3 protein: CASSQGLAGFYNEQFF. CDR3 coding DNA: TGTGCCAGCAGTCAAGGACTAGCGGGATTCTACAATGAGCAGTTCTTC.